The 27 T cell receptor beta chains given below trace back to one sample, sequenced in a study of healthy donors' naive CD4 and CD8 T cells. Starting from approximately 500 ng of total RNA, TCR libraries were made with linear amplification. In TCRdb, the reads were re-called with MiXCR into one record per CDR3 protein. The sample has 150,000 to 200,000 distinct CDR3 sequences; 65% to 80% are singletons. The sample taken for sequencing was naive CD4+ and CD8+ T cells sorted from blood, pooled from several donors. The source is a pool of human donors in good health; the sample pools cells from several healthy donors.

The chain links TRBV29-1 to TRBJ2-1; perhaps TRBD2 as D (6 bases). The V end was cut by 1 base, the J end by 7 bases, with 8 bases between. The CDR3 consists of 12 residues. The germline V gene has CDR1 SQVTM and CDR2 ANQGSEA. The CDR3 loop is CSVEVGRNEQFF. The CDR3 bases are TGCAGCGTTGAAGTAGGGAGGAATGAGCAGTTCTTC.

The gene calls are TRBV7-8 and TRBJ2-7; TRBD1 agrees at 8 bases. Per germline, CDR1 SGHVS and CDR2 FQNEAQ. V was clipped by 4 bases and J by 1 base; unmatched bases: 6. This CDR3 has 15 residues. CDR3 bases: TGTGCCAGCAGCTGGGAAGGACAGGGATCCTACGAGCAGTACTTC. Translation: CASSWEGQGSYEQYF.

This clonotype turned up a few times. V is TRBV6-5 and J is TRBJ2-1, with a possible D match to TRBD2 (5 bases). Germline V lookup: CDR1 MNHEY, CDR2 SVGAGI. The ends were cut back, 2 bases at V and 10 bases at J, with 12 bases in the middle. This CDR3 contains 13 residues. The DNA of the CDR3 is TGTGCCAGCAGTTACGATCCACCGGGGGAGCAGTTCTTC. Residues: CASSYDPPGEQFF.

V usage is TRBV27 and J usage is TRBJ2-1; possibly TRBD2 for D (6 bases). The germline V and J ends were trimmed by 6 bases and 6 bases, with 12 bases remaining between them. CDR1 MNHEY and CDR2 SMNVEV come from the germline V gene (reference sequence). This CDR3 is 13 amino acids long. This chain's CDR3 is CASSQGLVNEQFF. For the CDR3, the DNA is TGTGCCAGCAGCCAGGGACTCGTCAATGAGCAGTTCTTC.

DNA for the CDR3: TGCGCCAGCAGCCAAGTGGGGAATCACTACGAGCAGTACTTC. Protein product: CASSQVGNHYEQYF. The chain combines TRBV4-1 with TRBJ2-7; D gene unclear. The CDR3 is 14 amino acids. In germline, CDR1 is MGHRA, CDR2 YSYEKL. Between the trimmed V and J ends, which lost 1 base and 3 bases, there was a span of 10 bases.

The chain is built from TRBV6-5 and TRBJ2-7; D is perhaps TRBD1 (6 bases). The CDR3 extends over 14 amino acids. Per the germline V gene, CDR1 is MNHEY and CDR2 is SVGAGI. Deletions cut 2 bases from V and 2 bases from J, with 10 bases between. The CDR3 nucleotides are TGTGCCAGCAGTTACCAGACAGGAACCTACGAGCAGTACTTC. It translates to CASSYQTGTYEQYF.

The chain is built from TRBV11-3 and TRBJ1-2; the D gene is possibly TRBD1 (6 bases). CDR3 length: 13 residues. Per the germline V gene, CDR1 is SGHNT and CDR2 is YENEEA. Trimming removed 5 bases at V and 3 bases at J, with 10 bases between. Written as DNA, the CDR3 is TGTGCCAGCAGCCCAGGGGCCGACTATGGCTACACCTTC. This codes for CASSPGADYGYTF.

The chain has TRBV20-1 and TRBJ2-3, with a weak D call TRBD2 (6 bases). This CDR3 is built from 16 residues. Looked up from germline, CDR1 is DFQATT and CDR2 is SNEGSKA (reference sequence). The V and J ends lost 0 bases and 2 bases respectively, with 15 bases between them. CDR3 sequence reads: CSARDLAGSPTDTQYF. CDR3 sequence (DNA): TGCAGTGCTAGAGATCTCGCGGGATCCCCCACAGATACGCAGTATTTT.

The chain has TRBV19 and TRBJ2-1, with D possibly called TRBD1 or TRBD2 (5 bases each). CDR3 size: 13 residues. Germline CDR1 LNHDA, CDR2 SQIVND (reference sequence). V was shortened by 3 bases and J by 12 bases, with 15 bases between the two germline ends. In nucleotides, the CDR3 is TGTGCCAGTAGTATGGAACGGGGCATCGGGCAGTTCTTC. Translating it yields CASSMERGIGQFF.

This clonotype was recorded once. This chain connects TRBV6-5 to TRBJ1-1; D uncertain. Trimming left V 6 bases short and J 4 bases short, with 9 bases between. CDR1 and CDR2 from the germline V gene are MNHEY and SVGAGI. CDR3 length equals 12 residues. The CDR3: CASSPAGTEAFF. Written as DNA, the CDR3 is TGTGCCAGCAGCCCGGCCGGCACTGAAGCTTTCTTT.

V and J are TRBV7-8 and TRBJ1-3; possibly TRBD1 for D (6 bases). Per germline, CDR1 SGHVS and CDR2 FQNEAQ. The CDR3 sequence is 14 residues long. Trimming pared 5 bases from V and 7 bases from J, leaving 15 bases between. The CDR3 spells CASSPGGAGNTIYF. DNA for the CDR3: TGTGCCAGCAGCCCGGGGGGCGCCGGGAACACCATATATTTT.

The V call is TRBV5-5, the J call TRBJ2-1; D remains unclear. Germline CDR1 and CDR2: SGHKS and YYEKEE (reference sequence). Between the trimmed V and J ends, which lost 0 bases and 2 bases, there was a span of 12 bases. The CDR3 runs to 16 residues. In DNA form, the CDR3 reads TGTGCCAGCAGCTTGGCGAGGACGGGCGCCTACAATGAGCAGTTCTTC. Residues: CASSLARTGAYNEQFF.

The chain combines TRBV29-1 with TRBJ2-2; no reliable D call. Trimming shortened V by 6 bases and J by 1 base, and 18 bases separated the two germline ends. Germline V CDR1 and CDR2: SQVTM, ANQGSEA. The CDR3 is 16 residues long. CDR3 protein: CSVSLVGVLNTGELFF. CDR3 coding DNA: TGCAGCGTCTCACTGGTAGGAGTCTTGAACACCGGGGAGCTGTTTTTT.

V and J are TRBV14 and TRBJ1-4; D gene ambiguous. The CDR3 totals 13 residues. V was trimmed by 2 bases and J by 10 bases, leaving 11 bases between them. The V gene's germline CDR1 is SGHDN and CDR2 FVKESK. In DNA form, the CDR3 reads TGTGCCAGCAGCCAACCGGGAGGCCGAAAACTGTTTTTT. Translation gives CASSQPGGRKLFF.

The chain links TRBV7-8 to TRBJ2-3; maybe TRBD1 (5 bases). With 5 bases removed from V and 2 bases from J, the gap between germline ends came to 11 bases. Germline-derived CDR1 and CDR2 are SGHVS and FQNEAQ. This CDR3 contains 14 residues. CDR3 loop: CASSHHRNTDTQYF. CDR3 sequence (DNA): TGTGCCAGCAGCCACCACAGGAACACAGATACGCAGTATTTT. Combining the CDR3 with reference TRBV7-8 and TRBJ2-3 gives the whole variable domain GAGVSQSPRYKVAKRGQDVALRCDPISGHVSLFWYQQALGQGPEFLTYFQNEAQLDKSGLPSDRFFAERPEGSVSTLKIQRTQQEDSAVYLCASSHHRNTDTQYFGPGTRLTVL.

The chain recombines TRBV29-1 with TRBJ1-1; a possible D gene is TRBD1 (6 bases). V was trimmed by 6 bases and J by 4 bases, leaving 12 bases between them. The CDR3 sequence is 12 residues long. CDR1 is SQVTM and CDR2 is ANQGSEA in the germline V gene. CDR3 region: CSVLEGGTEAFF. Written as DNA, the CDR3 is TGCAGCGTCCTTGAGGGGGGCACTGAAGCTTTCTTT.

V and J are TRBV29-1 and TRBJ1-2; 10 bases are a match to TRBD1. This CDR3 is 12 amino acids long. V lost 4 bases, J lost 6 bases, and 2 bases stayed unmatched. CDR1 is SQVTM, CDR2 ANQGSEA, per germline. In DNA form, the CDR3 reads TGCAGCGTTGTCGGACAGGGGGATGGCTACACCTTC. Amino acid sequence: CSVVGQGDGYTF.

The chain employs TRBV30 and TRBJ2-7, with 8 bases identical to TRBD1. The J segment lost 3 bases and the V segment lost 7 bases, leaving 5 bases of the junction unmatched. This CDR3 is 12 amino acids long. CDR1 and CDR2 (germline): GTSNPN, SVGIG (reference sequence). The CDR3 coding sequence is TGTGCCTCTGCCAGGGGGCTCTACGAGCAGTACTTC. As protein: CASARGLYEQYF.

The rearrangement links TRBV27 to TRBJ2-7; D possibly uses TRBD1 or TRBD2 (5 bases each). CDR3 size: 13 residues. The germline V gene encodes CDR1 MNHEY and CDR2 SMNVEV (reference sequence). With 3 bases removed from V and 0 bases from J, the gap between germline ends came to 6 bases. The DNA for the CDR3 is TGTGCCAGCAGTTTTGGGGGCTCCTACGAGCAGTACTTC. Its protein is CASSFGGSYEQYF.

The chain combines TRBV15 with TRBJ2-5, with D tentatively TRBD1 (5 bases). CDR1 LNHNV and CDR2 YYDKDF come from the germline V gene (reference sequence). V was shortened by 4 bases and J by 4 bases, with 10 bases between the two germline ends. CDR3 length: 13 amino acids. The CDR3 region has the DNA TGTGCCACCAGCATTGAAAGGGGAGAGACCCAGTACTTC. This gives the protein CATSIERGETQYF. Combining the CDR3 with reference TRBV15 and TRBJ2-5 gives the whole variable domain DAMVIQNPRYQVTQFGKPVTLSCSQTLNHNVMYWYQQKSSQAPKLLFHYYDKDFNNEADTPDNFQSRRPNTSFCFLDIRSPGLGDTAMYLCATSIERGETQYFGPGTRLLVL.

The sample holds a few counts of this clonotype. V usage is TRBV5-1 and J usage is TRBJ1-2; D remains unclear. Germline CDR1 SGHRS, CDR2 YFSETQ. Trimming cost V 4 bases and J 5 bases, with 12 bases left between them. The CDR3 has 13 residues. CDR3 sequence reads: CASSPERDYGYTF. The CDR3 nucleotides read TGCGCCAGCAGCCCGGAGAGGGATTATGGCTACACCTTC.

The gene calls are TRBV6-5 and TRBJ2-6, with a possible D match to TRBD1 (6 bases). The CDR3 spans 15 residues. V dropped 5 bases and J dropped 0 bases, with 8 bases sitting between them. From germline, CDR1 is MNHEY and CDR2 SVGAGI. The CDR3 loop reads CASSGGLSGANVLTF. The CDR3 DNA sequence: TGTGCCAGCAGTGGGGGCCTCTCTGGGGCCAACGTCCTGACTTTC.

V and J are TRBV12-3 or TRBV12-4 and TRBJ2-7; weak D call: TRBD2 (6 bases). The V end was cut by 6 bases, the J end by 3 bases, with 9 bases between. The CDR3 covers 12 residues. CDR3 nucleotides: TGTGCCAGCAGCGAGGGACTCTACGAGCAGTACTTC. Protein product: CASSEGLYEQYF.

The chain uses TRBV27 and TRBJ2-1; possibly TRBD1 or TRBD2 for D (6 bases each). Germline-derived CDR1 and CDR2 are MNHEY and SMNVEV (reference sequence). V lost 2 bases to trimming and J lost 7 bases, with 18 bases between them. This CDR3 contains 16 residues. CDR3 sequence reads: CASSLVAGQGNNEQFF. CDR3 sequence (DNA): TGTGCCAGCAGTTTAGTCGCGGGGCAGGGGAATAATGAGCAGTTCTTC.

A few counts support this clonotype. V and J are TRBV6-5 and TRBJ2-7, with D unclear. The length of the CDR3 is 13 residues. Germline lookup yields CDR1 MNHEY and CDR2 SVGAGI. V lost 0 bases to trimming and J lost 6 bases, with 9 bases between them. The CDR3 protein is CASSYSNSPEQYF. The CDR3 region has the DNA TGTGCCAGCAGTTACTCGAACTCACCCGAGCAGTACTTC.

The sample holds a few counts of this clonotype. This sequence joins TRBV29-1 and TRBJ1-2, with D perhaps TRBD1 (6 bases). The CDR3 runs 14 residues. Looked up from germline, CDR1 is SQVTM and CDR2 is ANQGSEA. Deletions cut 2 bases from V and 4 bases from J, with 14 bases between. The DNA of the CDR3 is TGCAGCGTTGAACCCCCCGGGACACTCTATGGCTACACCTTC. Amino acid sequence: CSVEPPGTLYGYTF.

This rearrangement joins TRBV5-1 to TRBJ1-4, with a weak D call TRBD1 (6 bases). V shed 0 bases and J shed 5 bases, with 8 bases lying between them. The CDR3 totals 14 residues. Per germline, CDR1 SGHRS and CDR2 YFSETQ. CDR3 nucleotide sequence: TGCGCCAGCAGCTTGGAAACAGGGAATGAAAAACTGTTTTTT. Its protein product is CASSLETGNEKLFF.